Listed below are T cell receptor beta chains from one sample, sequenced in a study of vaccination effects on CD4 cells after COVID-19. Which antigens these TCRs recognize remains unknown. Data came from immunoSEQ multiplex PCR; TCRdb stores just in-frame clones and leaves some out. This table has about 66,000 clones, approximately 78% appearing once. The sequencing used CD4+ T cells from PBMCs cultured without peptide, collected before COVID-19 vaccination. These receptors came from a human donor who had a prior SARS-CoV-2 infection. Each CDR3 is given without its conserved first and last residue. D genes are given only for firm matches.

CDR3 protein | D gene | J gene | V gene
ASEPRLAGLETQY | TRBD2 | TRBJ2-5 | TRBV11-2
ASSRDAANTGELF | NA | TRBJ2-2 | TRBV7-3
ASSQDPVEGEQF | NA | TRBJ2-1 | TRBV4-3
ASRRGNTGELF | NA | TRBJ2-2 | TRBV10-3
ASSSQTGDNSPLH | TRBD1 | TRBJ1-6 | TRBV7-9
ASSARQAPDEKLF | NA | TRBJ1-4 | TRBV5-4
ASSQELARGTDTQY | NA | TRBJ2-3 | TRBV3-1/TRBV3-2
ASSLSGWAYEQY | NA | TRBJ2-7 | TRBV6-6
ASSLETGRARTGELF | TRBD2 | TRBJ2-2 | TRBV7-2
ASRSTKKYEQY | NA | TRBJ2-7 | TRBV27
ASSFSGYNEQF | NA | TRBJ2-1 | TRBV28